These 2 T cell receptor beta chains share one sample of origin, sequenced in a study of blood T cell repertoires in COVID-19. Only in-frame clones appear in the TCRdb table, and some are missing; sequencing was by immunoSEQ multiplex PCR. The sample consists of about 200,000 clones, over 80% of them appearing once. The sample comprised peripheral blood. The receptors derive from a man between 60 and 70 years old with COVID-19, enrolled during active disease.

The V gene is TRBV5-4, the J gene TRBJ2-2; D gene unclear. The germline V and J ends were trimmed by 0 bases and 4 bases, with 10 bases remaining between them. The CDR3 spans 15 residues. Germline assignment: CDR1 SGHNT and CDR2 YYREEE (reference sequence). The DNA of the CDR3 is TGTGCCAGCAGCTTGGCCCGGGTCCCCACCGGGGAGCTGTTTTTT. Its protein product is CASSLARVPTGELFF. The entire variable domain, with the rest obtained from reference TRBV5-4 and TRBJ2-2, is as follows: ETGVTQSPTHLIKTRGQQVTLRCSSQSGHNTVSWYQQALGQGPQFIFQYYREEENGRGNFPPRFSGLQFPNYSSELNVNALELDDSALYLCASSLARVPTGELFFGEGSRLTVL.

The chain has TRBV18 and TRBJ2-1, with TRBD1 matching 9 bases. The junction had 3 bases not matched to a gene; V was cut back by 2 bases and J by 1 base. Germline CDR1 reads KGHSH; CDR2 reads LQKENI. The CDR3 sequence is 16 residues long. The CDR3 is CASSPSGQGSYNEQFF. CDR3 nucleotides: TGTGCCAGCTCACCATCGGGACAGGGATCCTACAATGAGCAGTTCTTC.